Following are 8 T cell receptor beta chains from one sample sequenced in a study of breast tumors, draining lymph nodes, adjacent tissues. TCRdb used MiXCR to reprocess the multiplex PCR reads, holding one entry per CDR3 protein. The sample carries 150,000 to 250,000 distinct CDR3 sequences, roughly 31% recorded once. Samples came from axillary lymph nodes draining the breast cancer. The sequenced sample consisted of axillary lymph node tissue. The receptors were gathered from a female donor with breast cancer. Some clones in this sample may be carry-over from other donors' samples.

In its sample, this clonotype was seen a few times. Just one base apart from a much larger clone, this may be a read error. The chain joins TRBV20-1 to TRBJ2-7; 14 bases are shared with TRBD2. The CDR3 loop spans 14 amino acids. Germline lookup yields CDR1 DFQATT and CDR2 SNEGSKA (reference sequence). The V and J ends lost 6 bases and 6 bases, in that order; junction bases with no gene match: 7. The CDR3 coding sequence is TGCAGTGCCAGACTAGCGGGAGGGCCGTCCGAGCAGTACTTC. Amino acids: CSARLAGGPSEQYF.

This chain joins TRBV9 and TRBJ2-5, with D tentatively TRBD2 (7 bases). CDR3 size: 15 residues. In germline, CDR1 is SGDLS, CDR2 YYNGEE. Trimming cost V 4 bases and J 14 bases, with 27 bases left between them. The CDR3 loop is CASSLGGAHQETPYF. The CDR3 region has the DNA TGTGCCAGCAGCCTGGGGGGGGCGCACCAAGAGACCCCATACTTC.

This clonotype has a count of ten or more. The gene calls are TRBV27 and TRBJ2-5; D is unclear. V shed 8 bases and J shed 6 bases, with 7 bases lying between them. CDR3 length equals 10 residues. Germline loops: CDR1 MNHEY, CDR2 SMNVEV (reference sequence). CDR3 nucleotides: TGTGCCAGCCTGGGGAAGACCCAGTACTTC. The encoded protein is CASLGKTQYF.

This clonotype was seen many times. The genes are TRBV2 and TRBJ2-3; D gene uncertain. The germline V gene has CDR1 SNHLY and CDR2 FYNNEI. The CDR3 runs to 12 residues. V was clipped by 5 bases and J by 4 bases, with 7 bases between them. The CDR3 sequence is CASSYEADTQYF. CDR3 in DNA: TGTGCCAGCAGTTACGAGGCAGATACGCAGTATTTT. The whole variable domain, filled in from reference TRBV2 and TRBJ2-3, reads EPEVTQTPSHQVTQMGQEVILRCVPISNHLYFYWYRQILGQKVEFLVSFYNNEISEKSEIFDDQFSVERPDGSNFTLKIRSTKLEDSAMYFCASSYEADTQYFGPGTRLTVL.

This clonotype occurred many times. As DNA, the CDR3 is TGTGCCAGCAGTACAGCGAGCAACACTGAAGCTTTCTTT. Encoded protein: CASSTASNTEAFF. The J gene is TRBJ1-1, the V gene TRBV2; no clear D. V was cut by 5 bases and J by 2 bases, with 9 bases left in between. The V gene's germline CDR1 is SNHLY and CDR2 FYNNEI. This CDR3 contains 13 residues. The whole variable domain, filled in from reference TRBV2 and TRBJ1-1, reads EPEVTQTPSHQVTQMGQEVILRCVPISNHLYFYWYRQILGQKVEFLVSFYNNEISEKSEIFDDQFSVERPDGSNFTLKIRSTKLEDSAMYFCASSTASNTEAFFGQGTRLTVV.

A note on this clonotype: Since a much larger clone is just one base distant, this may be a read error. The CDR3 region has the DNA TGTGCCAGCAGGCACCAGACAGGGTTCGATTCACCCCTCCACTTT. Its translation: CASRHQTGFDSPLHF. The rearrangement links TRBV6-1 to TRBJ1-6; 7 bases are shared with TRBD1. This CDR3 is built from 15 residues. Unmatched junction bases numbered 10, after V lost 6 bases and J lost 8 bases. CDR1 and CDR2 (germline): MNHNS, SASEGT.

This clonotype has at least ten counts. The chain joins TRBV12-3 or TRBV12-4 to TRBJ2-5; D uncertain. Trimming cost V 4 bases and J 4 bases, with 19 bases left between them. CDR3 length: 16 residues. The DNA of the CDR3 is TGTGCCAGCAGTTCCCCTACAAGGCCCTCTTTAGAGACCCAGTACTTC. Encoded protein: CASSSPTRPSLETQYF.

This chain links TRBV20-1 with TRBJ1-6; tentatively, D is TRBD1 (6 bases). The CDR3 has 17 residues. Deletions cut 3 bases from V and 9 bases from J, with 24 bases between. Germline CDR1 and CDR2: DFQATT and SNEGSKA (reference sequence). The CDR3 sequence is CSARIYEQYRVFSPLHF. CDR3 DNA: TGCAGTGCTAGGATCTACGAGCAGTACAGGGTATTTTCACCCCTCCACTTT.